This TCR beta chain came from a study of radiotherapy plus CTLA-4 blockade in lung cancer. For the study at large: Objective responses were observed in 18% of patients, and disease control was achieved by about 30%. Study results and limitations: The study found tumor-derived TCR clones expanded in blood after radiotherapy plus ipilimumab.

Those with chemo-refractory metastatic non-small-cell lung cancer were treated with focal radiation combined with CTLA-4 blockade using ipilimumab. TCRdb's table, derived via immunoSEQ multiplex PCR, lists solely in-frame clones and lacks some. Here the sample spans tens of thousands of clones, roughly three quarters being singletons. V shed 0 bases and J shed 3 bases, with 15 bases lying between them. Germline V CDR1 and CDR2: SGHDN, FVKESK. This CDR3 contains 17 residues. For this clone: Its antigen is unidentified.

The TCR sequence derives from a human donor with non-small cell lung cancer who had stable disease on radiotherapy plus ipilimumab. The chain combines TRBV14 with TRBJ2-1; no definite D call. The material sequenced was peripheral blood, taken from a patient treated with radiotherapy plus ipilimumab. The CDR3 DNA follows: TGTGCCAGCAGCCAAGAAGGACGGGCGGCTGGCTACAATGAGCAGTTCTTC. This codes for CASSQEGRAAGYNEQFF. Filled out from reference TRBV14 and TRBJ2-1, the complete variable domain reads EAGVTQFPSHSVIEKGQTVTLRCDPISGHDNLYWYRRVMGKEIKFLLHFVKESKQDESGMPNNRFLAERTGGTYSTLKVQPAELEDSGVYFCASSQEGRAAGYNEQFFGPGTRLTVL.